This T cell receptor beta chain emerged from a study of blood T cell repertoires in COVID-19. Looking at the study overall: PBMCs, B-cell-depleted T cells, or T cells provided the cDNA or gDNA that made up the material.

The CDR3 length is 15 residues. V was clipped by 2 bases and J by 2 bases; unmatched bases: 2. The germline V gene encodes CDR1 SEHNR and CDR2 FQNEAQ (reference sequence). The data were produced by immunoSEQ multiplex PCR, yet TCRdb's version contains in-frame clones alone and is incomplete. The sample has fewer than 150,000 clones; approximately 88% are singletons. The chain joins TRBV7-9 to TRBJ2-1, with 8 nucleotides matching TRBD2. This sequence originates from a human donor in a cohort sampled during active COVID-19. Sequencing input: peripheral blood. CDR3 protein: CASSLSRGAYNEQFF. The CDR3 DNA is TGTGCCAGCAGCTTATCGCGGGGGGCCTACAATGAGCAGTTCTTC.